This T cell receptor beta chain was obtained from a study of cytomegalovirus exposure and HLA in healthy donors. Study results and caveats: Researchers reported in a later analysis that a missense DCLRE1C variant was tied to TCR beta V- and J-gene trimming. Confirmation was obtained in vitro that a few CMV-associated chains are specific for CMV antigens.

PCR amplification relied on 60 Vbeta primers (plus 13 Jbeta primers). The data were produced by immunoSEQ multiplex PCR, yet TCRdb's version contains in-frame clones alone and is incomplete. The sample has approximately 150,000 clones, around 74% seen once; the top ten hold about 2.3%. Germline assignment: CDR1 LNHDA and CDR2 SQIVND (reference sequence). With 5 bases clipped from V and 6 bases from J, the junction kept 9 bases outside the gene matches. The CDR3 contains 15 residues. Regarding this clone: As yet, its antigen is unknown.

This sequence originates from a female donor in good health and CMV-seronegative. Material for sequencing was PBMCs. The chain recombines TRBV19 with TRBJ2-7; TRBD2 matches at 11 bases. The CDR3 region has the DNA TGTGCCAGTAGTCGCCCGGGACTAGCGGAGGCCGAGCAGTACTTC. Translated: CASSRPGLAEAEQYF.